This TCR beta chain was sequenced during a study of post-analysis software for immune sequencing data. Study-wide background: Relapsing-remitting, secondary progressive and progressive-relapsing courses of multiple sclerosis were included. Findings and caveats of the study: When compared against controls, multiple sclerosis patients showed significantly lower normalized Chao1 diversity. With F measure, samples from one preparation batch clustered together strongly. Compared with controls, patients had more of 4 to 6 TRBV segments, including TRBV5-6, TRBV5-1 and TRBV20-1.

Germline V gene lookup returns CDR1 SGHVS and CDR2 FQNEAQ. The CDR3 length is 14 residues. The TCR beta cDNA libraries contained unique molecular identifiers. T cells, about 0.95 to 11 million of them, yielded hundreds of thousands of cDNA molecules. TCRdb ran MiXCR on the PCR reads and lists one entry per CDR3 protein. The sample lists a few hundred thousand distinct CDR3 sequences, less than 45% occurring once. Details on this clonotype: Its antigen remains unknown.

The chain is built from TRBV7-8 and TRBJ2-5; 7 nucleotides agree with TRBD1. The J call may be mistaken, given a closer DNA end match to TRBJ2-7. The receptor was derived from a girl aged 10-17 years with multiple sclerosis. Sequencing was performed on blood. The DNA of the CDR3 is TGTGCCAGCAGCTTGGATGGGACAGTATACGAGCAGTACTTC. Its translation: CASSLDGTVYEQYF.